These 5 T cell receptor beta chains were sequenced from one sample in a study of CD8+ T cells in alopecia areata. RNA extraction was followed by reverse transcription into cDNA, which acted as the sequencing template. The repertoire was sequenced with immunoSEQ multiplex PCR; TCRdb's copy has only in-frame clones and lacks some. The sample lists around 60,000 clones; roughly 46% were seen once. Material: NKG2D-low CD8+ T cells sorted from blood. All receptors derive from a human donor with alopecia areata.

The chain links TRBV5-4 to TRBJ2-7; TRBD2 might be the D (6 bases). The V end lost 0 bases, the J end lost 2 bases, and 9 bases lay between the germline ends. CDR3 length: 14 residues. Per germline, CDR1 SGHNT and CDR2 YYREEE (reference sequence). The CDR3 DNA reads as TGTGCCAGCAGCTTGGGGGACTTGCCCTACGAGCAGTACTTC. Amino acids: CASSLGDLPYEQYF.

CDR3 DNA sequence: TGTGCCAGCAGCTTATTTATCGGGGGCTCGAACACTGAAGCTTTCTTT. It codes for CASSLFIGGSNTEAFF. The chain joins TRBV7-8 to TRBJ1-1; D might be TRBD1 (6 bases). The germline V and J ends were trimmed by 2 bases and 1 base, with 14 bases remaining between them. The CDR3 runs 16 residues. CDR1 is SGHVS, CDR2 FQNEAQ, per germline.

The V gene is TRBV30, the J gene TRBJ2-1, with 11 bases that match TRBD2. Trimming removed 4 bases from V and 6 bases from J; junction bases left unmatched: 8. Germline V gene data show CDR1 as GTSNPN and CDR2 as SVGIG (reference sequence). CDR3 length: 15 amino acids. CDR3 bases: TGTGCCTGGAATCCACTAGCGGGAGTTCGCAATGAGCAGTTCTTC. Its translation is CAWNPLAGVRNEQFF.

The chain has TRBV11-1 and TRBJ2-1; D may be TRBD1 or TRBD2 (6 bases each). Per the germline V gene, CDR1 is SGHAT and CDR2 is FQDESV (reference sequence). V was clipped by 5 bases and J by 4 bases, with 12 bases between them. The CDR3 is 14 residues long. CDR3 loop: CASSLGGTYNEQFF. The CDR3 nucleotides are TGTGCCAGCAGCCTAGGAGGGACATACAATGAGCAGTTCTTC.

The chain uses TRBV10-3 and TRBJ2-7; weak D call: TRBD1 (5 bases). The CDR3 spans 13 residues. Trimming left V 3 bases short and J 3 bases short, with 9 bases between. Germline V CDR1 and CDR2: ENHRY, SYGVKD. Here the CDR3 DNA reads TGTGCCATCAGTGAAGGGGTAGGCTACGAGCAGTACTTC. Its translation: CAISEGVGYEQYF.